This entry describes one T cell receptor beta chain. Running of the v3.0 immunoSEQ assay took place at survey level. Generated by immunoSEQ multiplex PCR, the TCRdb table keeps only in-frame clones and is missing some. In the table there are around 21,000 clones, roughly 86% of which are singletons. These data come from a study of long-term antiretroviral therapy in people with HIV. V shed 5 bases and J 4 bases; nucleotides not matched to a gene: 16. The CDR3 spans 18 residues. The germline V gene has CDR1 PRHDT and CDR2 FYEKMQ (reference sequence). This material consisted of unsorted PBMCs, taken 2.1 years after starting antiretroviral therapy. The V call is TRBV13, the J call TRBJ2-5, with 10 positions matching TRBD1. The receptor's source is a young man with HIV. This CDR3 is CASSPYSGTGDGGETQYF. Written as DNA, the CDR3 is TGTGCCAGCAGCCCGTATTCCGGGACAGGGGACGGGGGAGAGACCCAGTACTTC. Variable domain in full (rest from reference TRBV13 and TRBJ2-5): AAGVIQSPRHLIKEKRETATLKCYPIPRHDTVYWYQQGPGQDPQFLISFYEKMQSDKGSIPDRFSAQQFSDYHSELNMSSLELGDSALYFCASSPYSGTGDGGETQYFGPGTRLLVL.